This T cell receptor beta chain derives from a study of regulatory T cells in long-lasting Graves disease. Whole-study context: The antithyroid drugs taken by newly diagnosed Graves' patients had been used for under 3 months.

Investigators prepared the TCR beta libraries by applying iRepertoire HTBI primers and Arm-PCR of CDR3 regions. Authors' analysis steps: Detected in the samples were 62 TRBV and 14 TRBJ segments. In TCRdb, the multiplex PCR reads were re-called with MiXCR into one record per CDR3 protein. TCRdb's processing, not the authors', yielded these V and J calls. The sample shows around 420,000 distinct CDR3 sequences, approximately 15% of them seen only once. General observations from the study: TRBV28, TRBJ1-2 and TRBJ2-5 were favored in persistent disease.

This clonotype was picked up a small number of times. Its antigen is not identified. The CDR3 spans 14 residues. The germline V and J ends were trimmed by 5 bases and 5 bases, with 14 bases remaining between them. Germline CDR1 is SGHRS and CDR2 is YFSETQ. Indicated time point: newly diagnosed GD, antithyroid drugs for less than 3 months. PBMCs were the source of the RNA used for TCR sequencing. This same sample was also taken into another study, of T cells in Graves' hyperthyroidism and ophthalmopathy. That publication notes: Most thyroid clonotypes that were expanded above 0.001 also turned up in blood.

The TCR originated in a woman in her thirties or forties with Graves disease. The chain couples TRBV5-1 to TRBJ2-1; D is unclear. This material consisted of peripheral blood mononuclear cells (PBMCs), taken at new diagnosis, from a patient treated with antithyroid drugs. The CDR3: CASRTPPRNNEQFF. The DNA for the CDR3 is TGCGCCAGCAGGACACCTCCAAGAAACAATGAGCAGTTCTTC.